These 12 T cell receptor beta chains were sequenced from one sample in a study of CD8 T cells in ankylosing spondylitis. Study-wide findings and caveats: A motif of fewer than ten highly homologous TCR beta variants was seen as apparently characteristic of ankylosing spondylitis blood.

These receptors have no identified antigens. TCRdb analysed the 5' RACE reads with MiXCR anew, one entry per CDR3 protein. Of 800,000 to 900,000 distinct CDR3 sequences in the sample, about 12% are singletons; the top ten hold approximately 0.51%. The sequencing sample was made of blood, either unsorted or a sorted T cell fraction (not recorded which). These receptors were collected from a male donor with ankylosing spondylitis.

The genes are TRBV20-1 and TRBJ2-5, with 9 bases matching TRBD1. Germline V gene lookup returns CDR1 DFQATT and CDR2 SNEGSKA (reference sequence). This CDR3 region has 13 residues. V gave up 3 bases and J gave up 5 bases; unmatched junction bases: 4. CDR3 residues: CSASYRGLETQYF. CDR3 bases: TGCAGTGCTAGTTACAGGGGGCTTGAGACCCAGTACTTC.

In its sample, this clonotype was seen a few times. For the CDR3, the DNA is TGCAGTGCTAGAGTCAGGAACTATGGCTACACCTTC. Translating gives CSARVRNYGYTF. The V call is TRBV20-1, the J call TRBJ1-2; no reliable D call. The CDR3 runs 12 residues. Germline assignment: CDR1 DFQATT and CDR2 SNEGSKA (reference sequence). Deletions cut 1 base from V and 2 bases from J, with 5 bases between.

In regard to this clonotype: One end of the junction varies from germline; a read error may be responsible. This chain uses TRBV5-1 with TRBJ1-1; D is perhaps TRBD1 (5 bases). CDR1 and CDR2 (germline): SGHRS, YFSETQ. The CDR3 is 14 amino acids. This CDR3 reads CATSLFQGTSEAFF. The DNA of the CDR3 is TGCGCCACCAGCCTCTTCCAGGGAACGTCTGAAGCTTTCTTT.

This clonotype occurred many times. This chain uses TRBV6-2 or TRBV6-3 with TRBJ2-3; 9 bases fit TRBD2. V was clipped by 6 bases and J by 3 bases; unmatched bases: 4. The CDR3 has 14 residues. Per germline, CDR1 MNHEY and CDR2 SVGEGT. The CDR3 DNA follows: TGTGCCAGCAGACCTAGCGGGGAAACAGATACGCAGTATTTT. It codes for CASRPSGETDTQYF.

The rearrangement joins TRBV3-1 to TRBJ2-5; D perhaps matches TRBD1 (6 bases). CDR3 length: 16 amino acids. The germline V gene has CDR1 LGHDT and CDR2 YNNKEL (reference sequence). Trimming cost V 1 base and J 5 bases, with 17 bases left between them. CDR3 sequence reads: CASSQGRGGLWETQYF. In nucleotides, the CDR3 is TGTGCCAGCAGCCAAGGAAGAGGGGGTTTGTGGGAGACCCAGTACTTC.

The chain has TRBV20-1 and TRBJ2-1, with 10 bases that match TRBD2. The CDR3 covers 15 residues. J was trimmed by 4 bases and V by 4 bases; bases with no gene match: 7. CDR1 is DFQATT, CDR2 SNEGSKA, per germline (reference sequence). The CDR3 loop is CSAIRGLAIYNEQFF. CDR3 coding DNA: TGCAGTGCTATAAGGGGACTAGCGATATACAATGAGCAGTTCTTC.

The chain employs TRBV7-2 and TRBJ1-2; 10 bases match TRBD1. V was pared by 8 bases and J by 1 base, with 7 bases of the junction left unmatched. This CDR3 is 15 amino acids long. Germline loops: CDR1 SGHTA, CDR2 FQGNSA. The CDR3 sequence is CASGPGQGFNYGYTF. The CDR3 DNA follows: TGTGCCAGCGGCCCGGGACAGGGGTTTAACTATGGCTACACCTTC.

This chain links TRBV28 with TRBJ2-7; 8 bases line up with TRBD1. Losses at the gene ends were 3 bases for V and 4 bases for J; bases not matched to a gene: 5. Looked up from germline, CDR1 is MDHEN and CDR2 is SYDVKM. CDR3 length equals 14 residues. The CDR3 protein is CASSLWTGNYEQYF. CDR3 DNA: TGTGCCAGCAGTTTGTGGACAGGGAATTACGAGCAGTACTTC.

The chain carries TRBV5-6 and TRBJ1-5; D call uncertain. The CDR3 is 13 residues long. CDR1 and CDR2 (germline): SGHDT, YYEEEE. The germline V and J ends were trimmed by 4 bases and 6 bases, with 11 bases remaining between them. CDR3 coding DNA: TGTGCCAGCAGCCGGGGAGTGGGTCAGCCCCAGCATTTT. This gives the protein CASSRGVGQPQHF.

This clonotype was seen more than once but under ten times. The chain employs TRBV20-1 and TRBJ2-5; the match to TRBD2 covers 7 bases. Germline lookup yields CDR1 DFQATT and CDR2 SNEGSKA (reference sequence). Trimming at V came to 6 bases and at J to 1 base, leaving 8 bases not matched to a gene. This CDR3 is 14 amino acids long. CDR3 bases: TGCAGTGCCACACCTCTAGCGGCCCAAGAGACCCAGTACTTC. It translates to CSATPLAAQETQYF.

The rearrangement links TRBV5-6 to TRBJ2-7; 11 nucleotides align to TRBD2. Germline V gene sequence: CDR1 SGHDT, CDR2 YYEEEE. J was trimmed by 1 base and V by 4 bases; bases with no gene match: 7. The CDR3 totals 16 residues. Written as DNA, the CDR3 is TGTGCCAGCAGCCCAATAGCGGGAGGGCCATCCTACGAGCAGTACTTC. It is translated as CASSPIAGGPSYEQYF.

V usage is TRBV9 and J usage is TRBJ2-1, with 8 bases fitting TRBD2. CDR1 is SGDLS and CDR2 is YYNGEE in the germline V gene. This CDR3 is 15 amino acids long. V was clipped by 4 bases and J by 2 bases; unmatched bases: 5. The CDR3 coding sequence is TGTGCCAGCAGCATGAGTAGCGGGGCCTACAATGAGCAGTTCTTC. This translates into CASSMSSGAYNEQFF. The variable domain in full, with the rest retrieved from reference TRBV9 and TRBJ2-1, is DSGVTQTPKHLITATGQRVTLRCSPRSGDLSVYWYQQSLDQGLQFLIQYYNGEERAKGNILERFSAQQFPDLHSELNLSSLELGDSALYFCASSMSSGAYNEQFFGPGTRLTVL.